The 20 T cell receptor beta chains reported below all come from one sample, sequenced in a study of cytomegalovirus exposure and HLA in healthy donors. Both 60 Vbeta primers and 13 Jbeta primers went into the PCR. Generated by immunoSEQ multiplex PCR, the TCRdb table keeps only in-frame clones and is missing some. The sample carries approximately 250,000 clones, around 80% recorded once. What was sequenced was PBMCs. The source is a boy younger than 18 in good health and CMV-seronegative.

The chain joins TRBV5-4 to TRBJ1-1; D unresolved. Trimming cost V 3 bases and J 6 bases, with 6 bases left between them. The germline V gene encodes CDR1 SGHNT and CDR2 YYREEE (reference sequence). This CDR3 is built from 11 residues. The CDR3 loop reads CASSSVAEAFF. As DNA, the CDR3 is TGTGCCAGCAGCTCAGTGGCTGAAGCTTTCTTT.

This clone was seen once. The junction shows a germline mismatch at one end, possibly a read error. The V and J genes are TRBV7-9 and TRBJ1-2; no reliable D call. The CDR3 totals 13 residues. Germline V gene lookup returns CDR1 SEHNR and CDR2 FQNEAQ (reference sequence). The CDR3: CSSSFSSSYGYTF. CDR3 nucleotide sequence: TGTTCCAGCAGCTTTTCGTCGTCCTATGGCTACACCTTC. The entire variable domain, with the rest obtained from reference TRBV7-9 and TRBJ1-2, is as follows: DTGVSQNPRHKITKRGQNVTFRCDPISEHNRLYWYRQTLGQGPEFLTYFQNEAQLEKSRLLSDRFSAERPKGSFSTLEIQRTEQGDSAMYLCSSSFSSSYGYTFGSGTRLTVV.

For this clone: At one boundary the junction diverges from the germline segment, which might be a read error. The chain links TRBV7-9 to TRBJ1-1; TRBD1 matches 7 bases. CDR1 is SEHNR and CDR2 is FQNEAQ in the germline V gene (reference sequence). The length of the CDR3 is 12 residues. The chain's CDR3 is CSSSSGQPEAFF. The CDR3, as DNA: TGTTCCAGCAGCTCGGGACAGCCTGAAGCTTTCTTT. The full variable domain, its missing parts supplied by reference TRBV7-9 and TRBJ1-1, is DTGVSQNPRHKITKRGQNVTFRCDPISEHNRLYWYRQTLGQGPEFLTYFQNEAQLEKSRLLSDRFSAERPKGSFSTLEIQRTEQGDSAMYLCSSSSGQPEAFFGQGTRLTVV.

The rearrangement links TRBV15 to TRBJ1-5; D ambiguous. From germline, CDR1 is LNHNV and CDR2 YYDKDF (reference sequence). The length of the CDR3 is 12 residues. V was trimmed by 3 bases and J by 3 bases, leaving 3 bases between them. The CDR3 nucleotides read TGTGCCACCAGCAGCAACAATCAGCCCCAGCATTTT. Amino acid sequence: CATSSNNQPQHF.

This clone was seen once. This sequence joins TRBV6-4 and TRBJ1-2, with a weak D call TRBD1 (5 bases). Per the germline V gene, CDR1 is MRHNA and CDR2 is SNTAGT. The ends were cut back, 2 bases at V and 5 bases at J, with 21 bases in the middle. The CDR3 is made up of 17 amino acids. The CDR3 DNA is TGTGCCAGCAGTGACCAGTTTCGGCAGGGAAGAGAATATGGCTACACCTTC. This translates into CASSDQFRQGREYGYTF.

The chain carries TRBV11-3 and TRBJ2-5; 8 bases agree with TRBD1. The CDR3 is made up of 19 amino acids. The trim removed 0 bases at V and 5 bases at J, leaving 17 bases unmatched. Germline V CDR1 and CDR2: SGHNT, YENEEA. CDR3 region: CASSLDRWEQGECGETQYF. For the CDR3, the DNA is TGTGCCAGCAGCTTAGATCGGTGGGAACAGGGGGAGTGTGGGGAGACCCAGTACTTC. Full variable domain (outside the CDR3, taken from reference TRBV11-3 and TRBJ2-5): EAGVVQSPRYKIIEKKQPVAFWCNPISGHNTLYWYLQNLGQGPELLIRYENEEAVDDSQLPKDRFSAERLKGVDSTLKIQPAELGDSAVYLCASSLDRWEQGECGETQYFGPGTRLLVL.

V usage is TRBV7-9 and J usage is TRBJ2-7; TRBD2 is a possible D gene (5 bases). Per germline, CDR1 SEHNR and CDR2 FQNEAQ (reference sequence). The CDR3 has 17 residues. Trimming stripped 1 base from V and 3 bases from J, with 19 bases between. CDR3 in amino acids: CASSLGESNPYFYEQYF. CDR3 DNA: TGTGCCAGCAGCTTAGGGGAGAGTAACCCGTACTTCTACGAGCAGTACTTC.

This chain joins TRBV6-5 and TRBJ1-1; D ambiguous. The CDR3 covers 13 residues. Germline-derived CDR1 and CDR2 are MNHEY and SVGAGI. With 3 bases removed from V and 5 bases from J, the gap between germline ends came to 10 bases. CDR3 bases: TGTGCCAGCAGTTATAGCCCGAGTACTGAAGCTTTCTTT. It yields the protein CASSYSPSTEAFF.

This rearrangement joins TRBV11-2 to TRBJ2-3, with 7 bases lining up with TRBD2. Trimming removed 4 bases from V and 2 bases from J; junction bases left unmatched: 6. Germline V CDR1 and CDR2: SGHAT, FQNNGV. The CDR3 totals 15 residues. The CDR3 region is CASSWDGGNTDTQYF. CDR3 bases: TGTGCCAGCAGCTGGGACGGGGGGAACACAGATACGCAGTATTTT.

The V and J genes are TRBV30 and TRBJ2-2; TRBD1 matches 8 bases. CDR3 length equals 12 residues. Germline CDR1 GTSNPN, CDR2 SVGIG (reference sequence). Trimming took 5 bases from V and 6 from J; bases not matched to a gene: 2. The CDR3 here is CAWGQGAGELFF. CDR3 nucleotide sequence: TGTGCCTGGGGACAGGGTGCCGGGGAGCTGTTTTTT.

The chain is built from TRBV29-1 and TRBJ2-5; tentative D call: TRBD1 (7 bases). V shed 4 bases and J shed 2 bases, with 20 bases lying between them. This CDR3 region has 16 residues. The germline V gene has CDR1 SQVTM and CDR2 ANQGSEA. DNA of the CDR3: TGCAGCGTTGTGCGGGACAGTTCCCAACTACAAGAGACCCAGTACTTC. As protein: CSVVRDSSQLQETQYF. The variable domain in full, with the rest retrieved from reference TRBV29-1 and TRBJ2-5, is SAVISQKPSRDICQRGTSLTIQCQVDSQVTMMFWYRQQPGQSLTLIATANQGSEATYESGFVIDKFPISRPNLTFSTLTVSNMSPEDSSIYLCSVVRDSSQLQETQYFGPGTRLLVL.

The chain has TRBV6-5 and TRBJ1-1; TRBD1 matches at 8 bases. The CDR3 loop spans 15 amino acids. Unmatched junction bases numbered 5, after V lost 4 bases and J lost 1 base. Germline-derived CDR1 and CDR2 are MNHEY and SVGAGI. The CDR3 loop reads CASSSWTGRNTEAFF. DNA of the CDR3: TGTGCCAGCAGTTCTTGGACAGGGAGGAACACTGAAGCTTTCTTT.

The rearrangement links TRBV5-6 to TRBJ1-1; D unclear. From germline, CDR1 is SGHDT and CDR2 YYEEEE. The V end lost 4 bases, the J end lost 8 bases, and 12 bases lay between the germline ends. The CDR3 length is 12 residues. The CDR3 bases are TGTGCCAGCAGCGTCAACACCTTCGAAGCTTTCTTT. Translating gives CASSVNTFEAFF.

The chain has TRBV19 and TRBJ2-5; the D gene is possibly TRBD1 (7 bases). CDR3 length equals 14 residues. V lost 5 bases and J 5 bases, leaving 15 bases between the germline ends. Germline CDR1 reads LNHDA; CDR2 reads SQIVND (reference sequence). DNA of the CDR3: TGTGCCAGTAGTGAAGGGGGCGGGGTGGAGACCCAGTACTTC. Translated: CASSEGGGVETQYF.

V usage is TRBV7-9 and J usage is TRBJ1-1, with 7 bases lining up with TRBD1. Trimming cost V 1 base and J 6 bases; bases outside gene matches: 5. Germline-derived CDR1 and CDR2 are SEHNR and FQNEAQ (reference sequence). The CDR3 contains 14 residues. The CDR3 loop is CASSLEGARAEAFF. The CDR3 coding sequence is TGTGCCAGCAGCTTAGAGGGGGCTAGGGCTGAAGCTTTCTTT.

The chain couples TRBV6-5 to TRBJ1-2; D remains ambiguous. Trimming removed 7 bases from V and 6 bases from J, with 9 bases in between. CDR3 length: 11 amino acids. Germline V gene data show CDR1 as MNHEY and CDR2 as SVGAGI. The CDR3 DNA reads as TGTGCCAGCATCCACGAGAATGGCTACACCTTC. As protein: CASIHENGYTF.

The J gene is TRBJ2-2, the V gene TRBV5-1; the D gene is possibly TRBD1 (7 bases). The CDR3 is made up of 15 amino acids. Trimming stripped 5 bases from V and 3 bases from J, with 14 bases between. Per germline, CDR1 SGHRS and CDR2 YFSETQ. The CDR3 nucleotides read TGCGCCAGCAGGATTCAGGGGGGCGACACCGGGGAGCTGTTTTTT. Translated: CASRIQGGDTGELFF.

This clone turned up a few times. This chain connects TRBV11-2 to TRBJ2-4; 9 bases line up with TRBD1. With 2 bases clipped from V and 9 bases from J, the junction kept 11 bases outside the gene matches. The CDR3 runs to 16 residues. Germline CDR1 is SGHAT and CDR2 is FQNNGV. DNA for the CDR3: TGTGCCAGCAGCTTAAATCTGGACAGGGGAAGGCGCATTCAGTACTTC. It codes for CASSLNLDRGRRIQYF.

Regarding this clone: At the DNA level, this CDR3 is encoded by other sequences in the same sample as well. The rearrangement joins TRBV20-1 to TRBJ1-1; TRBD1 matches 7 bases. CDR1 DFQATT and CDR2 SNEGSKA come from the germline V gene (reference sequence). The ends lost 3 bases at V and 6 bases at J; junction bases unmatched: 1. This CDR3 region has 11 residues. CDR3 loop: CSASQGAEAFF. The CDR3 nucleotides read TGCAGTGCTAGTCAGGGGGCTGAAGCTTTCTTT.

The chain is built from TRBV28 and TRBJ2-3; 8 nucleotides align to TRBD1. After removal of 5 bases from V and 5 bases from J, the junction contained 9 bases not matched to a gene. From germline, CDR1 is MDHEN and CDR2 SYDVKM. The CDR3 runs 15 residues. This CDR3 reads CASSPLDRVLDTQYF. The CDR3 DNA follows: TGTGCCAGCAGTCCCCTGGACAGGGTGTTAGATACGCAGTATTTT.